Each of the 28 T cell receptor beta chains below was sequenced from the same sample in a study of response to subunit inactivated influenza vaccine. TCRdb re-analysed the RT-PCR reads in MiXCR, keeping a single row per CDR3 protein. Of roughly 710,000 distinct CDR3 sequences listed, 14% were seen once; the top ten hold about 7.6%. The sample was PBMCs from blood, taken around 15 days before vaccination. The receptor set was obtained from a man aged 45-65 years who received an inactivated influenza vaccine.

This clonotype was seen a few times. The CDR3 bases are TGCGCCAGCAGCTTACTAGCGGGAGCTCGCCATGAGCAGTTCTTC. This sequence encodes CASSLLAGARHEQFF. This chain links TRBV5-1 with TRBJ2-1; 11 bases are shared with TRBD2. The CDR3 sequence is 15 residues long. Per germline, CDR1 SGHRS and CDR2 YFSETQ. Trimming took 2 bases from V and 8 from J; bases not matched to a gene: 6.

CDR3 protein: CSASTGGPKAYNEQFF. For the CDR3, the DNA is TGCAGTGCATCGACCGGGGGCCCAAAGGCCTACAATGAGCAGTTCTTC. The chain has TRBV20-1 and TRBJ2-1; possibly TRBD1 or TRBD2 for D (6 bases each). This CDR3 has 16 residues. Looked up from germline, CDR1 is DFQATT and CDR2 is SNEGSKA (reference sequence). The V gene lost 6 bases and the J gene lost 2 bases, with 20 bases spanning the gap.

CDR3 sequence (DNA): TGTGCCACCAGCAGAAAAGCCGGGACTAGAGTAGGAGAGACCCAGTACTTC. Residues: CATSRKAGTRVGETQYF. The gene calls are TRBV15 and TRBJ2-5; 8 nucleotides line up with TRBD2. Germline CDR1 reads LNHNV; CDR2 reads YYDKDF (reference sequence). CDR3 length: 17 amino acids. Trimming at V came to 2 bases and at J to 4 bases, leaving 12 bases not matched to a gene.

The chain recombines TRBV20-1 with TRBJ2-1, with 10 bases matching TRBD2. The ends lost 5 bases at V and 8 bases at J; junction bases unmatched: 9. CDR3 length equals 14 residues. The V gene's germline CDR1 is DFQATT and CDR2 SNEGSKA (reference sequence). CDR3 bases: TGCAGTGCTCATAAGCGGGGGGGGAAGGATGAGCAGTTCTTC. Residues: CSAHKRGGKDEQFF.

This clonotype came up many times. CDR3 DNA: TGTGCCTGGGGCACCGGGGAGCTGTTTTTT. Translated, it gives CAWGTGELFF. The V and J genes are TRBV30 and TRBJ2-2; D is unresolved. Trimming took off 5 bases at V and 4 bases at J, with 2 bases between the two ends. The CDR3 is 10 amino acids. Germline CDR1 GTSNPN, CDR2 SVGIG (reference sequence).

This chain joins TRBV7-2 and TRBJ1-1; no definite D call. The CDR3 is 14 residues long. Germline V lookup: CDR1 SGHTA, CDR2 FQGNSA. V was cut by 3 bases and J by 4 bases, with 12 bases left in between. In nucleotides, the CDR3 is TGTGCCAGCAGCTTTCCGGGGAGGGCCACTGAAGCTTTCTTT. Its protein product is CASSFPGRATEAFF.

This clonotype was found a few times. This chain uses TRBV5-1 with TRBJ2-7, with TRBD1 identical over 7 bases. Per germline, CDR1 SGHRS and CDR2 YFSETQ. This CDR3 is built from 15 residues. Unmatched junction bases numbered 6, after V lost 2 bases and J lost 1 base. Written as DNA, the CDR3 is TGCGCCAGCAGCTTCACCCAGACAGGGTCCTACGAGCAGTACTTC. This sequence encodes CASSFTQTGSYEQYF. The whole variable domain, remainder taken from reference TRBV5-1 and TRBJ2-7, is KAGVTQTPRYLIKTRGQQVTLSCSPISGHRSVSWYQQTPGQGLQFLFEYFSETQRNKGNFPGRFSGRQFSNSRSEMNVSTLELGDSALYLCASSFTQTGSYEQYFGPGTRLTVT.

This chain connects TRBV20-1 to TRBJ2-5, with 8 bases aligning to TRBD2. The CDR3 extends over 16 amino acids. The trim removed 2 bases at V and 5 bases at J, leaving 13 bases unmatched. Per germline, CDR1 DFQATT and CDR2 SNEGSKA (reference sequence). CDR3 sequence: CSARRSGGGILETQYF. As DNA, the CDR3 is TGCAGTGCTAGACGGAGCGGCGGGGGGATCTTGGAGACCCAGTACTTC.

This clonotype was observed a handful of times. This chain joins TRBV7-9 and TRBJ2-5, with D possibly being TRBD2 (6 bases). Germline CDR1 SEHNR, CDR2 FQNEAQ (reference sequence). Between the trimmed V and J ends, which lost 2 bases and 2 bases, there was a span of 18 bases. The CDR3 is 17 residues long. DNA for the CDR3: TGTGCCAGCAGCTTAAAGTCTCGGCGGGACTCACAAGAGACCCAGTACTTC. Translation: CASSLKSRRDSQETQYF.

The chain has TRBV5-1 and TRBJ1-3; no clear D. Germline-derived CDR1 and CDR2 are SGHRS and YFSETQ. The CDR3 sequence is 18 residues long. The V gene lost 1 base and the J gene lost 4 bases, with 21 bases spanning the gap. The CDR3 nucleotides read TGCGCCAGCAGCTTGACCTCGACCACGGAAAAGCTCGGAAACACCATATATTTT. This codes for CASSLTSTTEKLGNTIYF.

The chain recombines TRBV11-2 with TRBJ2-6; 10 nucleotides agree with TRBD2. The CDR3 runs to 17 residues. V trimming: 5 bases; J trimming: 0 bases; junction bases outside the gene matches: 4. Germline V gene sequence: CDR1 SGHAT, CDR2 FQNNGV. The CDR3 protein is CASSRTSGHSGANVLTF. Written as DNA, the CDR3 is TGTGCCAGCAGCCGGACTAGCGGACACTCTGGGGCCAACGTCCTGACTTTC.

This chain's CDR3 is CASSYSGVSEKTQYF. The DNA for the CDR3 is TGTGCCAGCAGTTACTCCGGGGTCAGCGAGAAGACCCAGTACTTC. The chain has TRBV6-2 or TRBV6-3 and TRBJ2-5; possibly TRBD2 for D (5 bases). The V end was cut by 0 bases, the J end by 6 bases, with 14 bases between. Germline CDR1 and CDR2: MNHEY and SVGEGT. The CDR3 sequence is 15 residues long.

V gene TRBV5-5 combines with J gene TRBJ2-2, with TRBD1 matching over 10 bases. The CDR3 totals 17 residues. Germline V lookup: CDR1 SGHKS, CDR2 YYEKEE (reference sequence). The V and J ends lost 0 bases and 5 bases, in that order; junction bases with no gene match: 7. CDR3 sequence: CASSLGQGAELTGELFF. CDR3 coding DNA: TGTGCCAGCAGCTTGGGACAGGGGGCGGAGTTAACCGGGGAGCTGTTTTTT.

The gene calls are TRBV7-9 and TRBJ2-7; D is possibly TRBD1 (6 bases). V lost 3 bases, J lost 2 bases, and 17 bases lay in between. CDR1 is SEHNR and CDR2 is FQNEAQ in the germline V gene (reference sequence). The CDR3 has 16 residues. This chain's CDR3 is CASSLGRQATTYEQYF. The CDR3 bases are TGTGCCAGCAGCTTGGGACGACAGGCGACAACCTACGAGCAGTACTTC. Looking up the rest from reference TRBV7-9 and TRBJ2-7 gives the full variable domain: DTGVSQNPRHKITKRGQNVTFRCDPISEHNRLYWYRQTLGQGPEFLTYFQNEAQLEKSRLLSDRFSAERPKGSFSTLEIQRTEQGDSAMYLCASSLGRQATTYEQYFGPGTRLTVT.

This clonotype was counted a few times. This chain joins TRBV27 and TRBJ2-5; TRBD2 matches at 7 bases. Looked up from germline, CDR1 is MNHEY and CDR2 is SMNVEV (reference sequence). J gave up 3 bases and V 3 bases, and 10 bases lay outside the gene matches. CDR3 length: 16 amino acids. This chain's CDR3 is CASSFSPSGSKETQYF. The CDR3 DNA reads as TGTGCCAGCAGTTTTAGCCCTAGCGGCTCCAAAGAGACCCAGTACTTC.

This clonotype was counted only a few times. V usage is TRBV24-1 and J usage is TRBJ1-1; perhaps TRBD1 as D (5 bases). Germline-derived CDR1 and CDR2 are KGHDR and SFDVKD. This CDR3 comprises 13 residues. Between the trimmed V and J ends, which lost 7 bases and 3 bases, there was a span of 11 bases. The CDR3 sequence is CATRRGEYTEAFF. The DNA for the CDR3 is TGTGCCACCAGAAGGGGCGAATACACTGAAGCTTTCTTT.

This clonotype was seen a few times. The V and J genes are TRBV7-9 and TRBJ2-2; maybe TRBD2 (5 bases). Trimming left V 6 bases short and J 3 bases short, with 17 bases between. CDR1 is SEHNR, CDR2 FQNEAQ, per germline (reference sequence). The CDR3 is 16 residues long. CDR3 in DNA: TGTGCCAGCAGGCCTCCCCTCCGGCGGGACACCGGGGAGCTGTTTTTT. Its translation: CASRPPLRRDTGELFF.

A few counts support this clonotype. For the CDR3, the DNA is TGTGCCACCAGCAAAGGGACAGGGCGCAGCAATCAGCCCCAGCATTTT. This gives the protein CATSKGTGRSNQPQHF. This sequence joins TRBV15 and TRBJ1-5, with TRBD1 matching 9 bases. V was clipped by 4 bases and J by 1 base; unmatched bases: 5. CDR3 length: 16 residues. CDR1 is LNHNV and CDR2 is YYDKDF in the germline V gene (reference sequence).

This clonotype occurred many times. This sequence joins TRBV20-1 and TRBJ2-1; 13 bases are a match to TRBD2. The junction had 3 bases not matched to a gene; V was cut back by 6 bases and J by 7 bases. The CDR3 is made up of 13 amino acids. Germline V gene lookup returns CDR1 DFQATT and CDR2 SNEGSKA (reference sequence). The CDR3 here is CSARTSGRNEQFF. DNA for the CDR3: TGCAGTGCGCGGACTAGCGGGAGAAATGAGCAGTTCTTC.

This chain uses TRBV5-6 with TRBJ2-5; D remains ambiguous. With 1 base removed from V and 5 bases from J, the gap between germline ends came to 9 bases. The length of the CDR3 is 13 residues. CDR1 and CDR2 from the germline V gene are SGHDT and YYEEEE. CDR3 nucleotide sequence: TGTGCCAGCAGCTTGAATTTAAGGGAGACCCAGTACTTC. Protein sequence: CASSLNLRETQYF.

This clonotype was observed a handful of times. This chain links TRBV11-2 with TRBJ1-4; D remains unclear. The CDR3 spans 13 residues. Germline loops: CDR1 SGHAT, CDR2 FQNNGV. V lost 11 bases and J lost 1, with 11 bases in between. CDR3 DNA: TGTGCCTCGAAACGGGGAACTAATGAAAAACTGTTTTTT. Its translation is CASKRGTNEKLFF.

This clonotype came up a few times. This chain uses TRBV29-1 with TRBJ2-3, with 11 bases that match TRBD1. Trimming cost V 4 bases and J 6 bases; bases outside gene matches: 9. The CDR3 contains 15 residues. From germline, CDR1 is SQVTM and CDR2 ANQGSEA. In nucleotides, the CDR3 is TGCAGCGTTGGAAGGGGGACAGGGGGTTTGGATACGCAGTATTTT. Its translation: CSVGRGTGGLDTQYF.

This clonotype has only a few counts. This chain connects TRBV28 to TRBJ1-1; no firm D call. CDR3 length: 12 residues. CDR1 and CDR2 from the germline V gene are MDHEN and SYDVKM. Trimming removed 2 bases at V and 7 bases at J, with 8 bases between. The CDR3 DNA reads TGTGCCAGCAGTTTACCAGGACGTGAAGCTTTCTTT. Residues: CASSLPGREAFF.

Here the CDR3 DNA reads TGTGCCAGCCTACTAGCGGGGAGCTACGAGCAGTACTTC. Its protein product is CASLLAGSYEQYF. V and J are TRBV28 and TRBJ2-7; TRBD2 aligns across 10 bases. CDR3 length: 13 residues. The germline gives CDR1 MDHEN, CDR2 SYDVKM. With V trimmed by 8 bases and J by 3 bases, 4 bases remained unmatched. Complete variable domain (other parts from reference TRBV28 and TRBJ2-7): DVKVTQSSRYLVKRTGEKVFLECVQDMDHENMFWYRQDPGLGLRLIYFSYDVKMKEKGDIPEGYSVSREKKERFSLILESASTNQTSMYLCASLLAGSYEQYFGPGTRLTVT.

The chain carries TRBV7-2 and TRBJ2-1, with 11 nucleotides matching TRBD2. J gave up 3 bases and V 0 bases, and 4 bases lay outside the gene matches. The CDR3 is 17 residues long. Germline V lookup: CDR1 SGHTA, CDR2 FQGNSA. DNA for the CDR3: TGTGCCAGCAGCTTAGCGACTAGCGGGGTCTACTACAATGAGCAGTTCTTC. Its translation is CASSLATSGVYYNEQFF.

Only a few counts were recorded for this clonotype. The rearrangement joins TRBV7-9 to TRBJ2-7; perhaps TRBD2 as D (5 bases). V dropped 2 bases and J dropped 0 bases, with 11 bases sitting between them. The V gene's germline CDR1 is SEHNR and CDR2 FQNEAQ (reference sequence). This CDR3 is built from 15 residues. This CDR3 reads CASSLSSGSSYEQYF. CDR3 coding DNA: TGTGCCAGCAGCTTATCGTCGGGAAGCTCCTACGAGCAGTACTTC.

The sample holds a few counts of this clonotype. The chain couples TRBV20-1 to TRBJ2-7, with 8 bases aligning to TRBD2. V was clipped by 2 bases and J by 2 bases; unmatched bases: 11. Germline loops: CDR1 DFQATT, CDR2 SNEGSKA (reference sequence). The CDR3 totals 16 residues. This chain's CDR3 is CSARLMTGGYPYEQYF. The CDR3 nucleotides are TGCAGTGCTAGACTCATGACGGGAGGGTATCCCTACGAGCAGTACTTC.

As regards this clonotype: Relative to the germline gene, one junction end is altered; a read error may explain this. The chain carries TRBV11-3 and TRBJ2-1; D is possibly TRBD2 (7 bases). The CDR3 is made up of 16 amino acids. The germline CDR1 and CDR2 sequences are SGHNT and YENEEA. The CDR3 spells CASSPGGGGSCNEQFF. CDR3 coding DNA: TGTGCCAGCAGCCCCGGGGGCGGGGGTTCCTGCAATGAACAGTTCTTC.